Listed below are T cell receptor beta chains from one sample, sequenced in a study of T-cell reconstitution after alpha-beta-depleted transplantation in children. TCRdb redid the calling of the PCR reads with MiXCR, one entry per CDR3 protein. The sample records around 600,000 distinct CDR3 sequences, over 15% being singletons. The sequenced sample was PBMCs from the stem cell graft donor, obtained from the stem cell graft. These receptor sequences come from a human donor who donated a stem cell graft to a child with acute myeloid leukemia. CDR3s include the opening cysteine and the closing phenylalanine or tryptophan. The D gene is left open where the match is weak. A row's size may be missing; if present it is once, few, many or a size class.

d_gene	j_gene	abundance	v_gene	CDR3nt	CDR3aa
NA	TRBJ2-3	NA	TRBV6-5	TGTGCCAGCAGTTACTCGAAATTGGCAGATACGCAGTATTTT	CASSYSKLADTQYF
TRBD1	TRBJ2-1	NA	TRBV13	TGTGCCAGCAGCTCTTGGACAGGTTTGGGGAATGAGCAGTTCTTC	CASSSWTGLGNEQFF
NA	TRBJ2-7	many	TRBV20-1	TGCAGTGCTAGCGAGGGAGGGGGCTACGAGCAGTACTTC	CSASEGGGYEQYF
NA	TRBJ2-1	many	TRBV27	TGTGCCAGCAGCTACTCTTCGAGCTCCTACAATGAGCAGTTCTTC	CASSYSSSSYNEQFF
TRBD1	TRBJ1-4	many	TRBV20-1	TGCAGTGCTAGAGGTAGCGGGACAGGGTCTAATGAAAAACTGTTTTTT	CSARGSGTGSNEKLFF
NA	TRBJ1-1	many	TRBV6-1	TGTGCCAGCAGTGAAGGGTCGGCTTTCTTT	CASSEGSAFF
TRBD1	TRBJ2-5	few	TRBV5-1	TGCGCCAGCAGCTCCCTCGGACAGGGACGGAAAGAGACCCAGTACTTC	CASSSLGQGRKETQYF
NA	TRBJ2-1	many	TRBV20-1	TGCAGTGCTCCGAGTTCTCCTCAGGAGGGTGAGCAGTTCTTC	CSAPSSPQEGEQFF
NA	TRBJ2-7	many	TRBV6-1	TGTGCCAGCAGTGAAGGCAGTTATAGATACTACGAGCAGTACTTC	CASSEGSYRYYEQYF
NA	TRBJ1-4	many	TRBV12-3/TRBV12-4	TGTGCCAGCAGGCTGGGGGGGTTCAAACTGTTTTTT	CASRLGGFKLFF
NA	TRBJ1-5	few	TRBV5-1	TGCGCCAGCAGCCCGACGGAATCCAGGGGGCCCCAGCATTTT	CASSPTESRGPQHF
NA	TRBJ2-7	many	TRBV6-5	TGTGCCAGCAGGGACTCAGGGAGCTCCTACGAGCAGTACTTC	CASRDSGSSYEQYF
TRBD1	TRBJ2-4	few	TRBV12-3/TRBV12-4	TGTGCCAGCAGAACAGGGGCGGGCGAGGACATTCAGTACTTC	CASRTGAGEDIQYF
NA	TRBJ1-2	many	TRBV5-6	TGTGCCAGCAGCTCGAGGAGGGAACTTCATGGCTACACCTTC	CASSSRRELHGYTF
NA	TRBJ2-7	NA	TRBV6-5	TGTGCCAGCAGTTACTCGAGTCCCTACGAGCAGTACTTC	CASSYSSPYEQYF
NA	TRBJ1-1	many	TRBV20-1	TGCAGTGCTCTACCGACGGGGAGGGTAGCTTTCTTT	CSALPTGRVAFF
NA	TRBJ2-2	many	TRBV20-1	TGCAGTGCTAGAGATCGGCGGATTAACACCGGGGAGCTGTTTTTT	CSARDRRINTGELFF
NA	TRBJ2-2	NA	TRBV12-3/TRBV12-4	TGTGCCAGCATCTCCGGTGGAGGGTGGGTGTCGAACACCGGGGAGCTGTTTTTT	CASISGGGWVSNTGELFF
NA	TRBJ1-5	few	TRBV15	TGTGCCACCAGCACTGACAGCTTTAGCAATCAGCCCCAGCATTTT	CATSTDSFSNQPQHF
TRBD1	TRBJ2-5	many	TRBV12-3/TRBV12-4	TGTGCCAGCAGTTTATTAAAAGGGACAGCTGGAAAAGAGACCCAGTACTTC	CASSLLKGTAGKETQYF
NA	TRBJ1-5	few	TRBV5-1	TGCGCCAGCAGCTTCGGGGCCCTGGACGGCAATCAGCCCCAGCATTTT	CASSFGALDGNQPQHF
NA	TRBJ2-5	many	TRBV20-1	TGCAGTGCCCCGGAGGGGGGGGCCTCCAAGACCCAGTACTTC	CSAPEGGASKTQYF
TRBD2	TRBJ2-1	many	TRBV29-1	TGCAGCGTTGACCGGGGACTAGCAAATCCCTACAATGAGCAGTTCTTC	CSVDRGLANPYNEQFF
TRBD2	TRBJ2-5	many	TRBV20-1	TGCAGTGCTAGAGATAGGCGGGGGGCGGTGGAGACCCAGTACTTC	CSARDRRGAVETQYF
NA	TRBJ2-5	NA	TRBV24-1	TGTGCCACCAGTGACGAGACTGGAGAGACCCAGTACTTC	CATSDETGETQYF
NA	TRBJ1-6	few	TRBV4-2	TGTGCCAGCAGCCAGGACCGCTCCTATAATTCACCCCTCCACTTT	CASSQDRSYNSPLHF
TRBD1	TRBJ2-3	few	TRBV5-1	TGCGCCAGCAGCTCTGGGACAGGGGGGCCCACAGATACGCAGTATTTT	CASSSGTGGPTDTQYF
NA	TRBJ2-3	few	TRBV5-5	TGTGCCAGCAGCTTAGCGGCGGGGCTGGATACGCAGTATTTT	CASSLAAGLDTQYF
NA	TRBJ1-2	many	TRBV20-1	TGCAGTGCTAGTGCCCTGGGGCAGACCTCCTATGGCTACACCTTC	CSASALGQTSYGYTF
NA	TRBJ1-1	many	TRBV7-9	TGTGCCAGCAGCTTAGGTACCATGAACACTGAAGCTTTCTTT	CASSLGTMNTEAFF
NA	TRBJ1-2	few	TRBV18	TGTGCCAGCTCACCTGAGGACAGTCTCTCTTACACCTTC	CASSPEDSLSYTF
NA	TRBJ1-1	many	TRBV5-1	TGCGCCAGCAGTGTTGGACCGGAAGCTTTCTTT	CASSVGPEAFF
TRBD2	TRBJ2-1	many	TRBV15	TGTGCCACCAGCAGAGTGACTAGCTTGTTCTTC	CATSRVTSLFF
NA	TRBJ1-5	few	TRBV4-1	TGCGCCAGCAGCCAAGGCAGGGATCATCAGCCCCAGCATTTT	CASSQGRDHQPQHF
NA	TRBJ1-3	few	TRBV7-8	TGTGCCAGCAGCTCCGCTGGGGGCTCTGGAAACACCATATATTTT	CASSSAGGSGNTIYF
TRBD1	TRBJ2-1	NA	TRBV6-8	TGTGCCAGCGACTCAAAATTAGGGACAGGGAGGTACAATGAGCAGTTCTTC	CASDSKLGTGRYNEQFF
TRBD2	TRBJ2-3	NA	TRBV5-1	TGCGCCAGCAGGGTTACTAGCGGGGGAAGCACAGATATGCAGTATTTT	CASRVTSGGSTDMQYF
TRBD2	TRBJ2-7	many	TRBV27	TGTGCCAGCAGTCCACTAGCGTTGGTTAGCAACGAGCAGTACTTC	CASSPLALVSNEQYF
NA	TRBJ1-6	few	TRBV6-5	TGTGCCAGCAGTTACTCGCCTGGGCCTCAGAGCTCCTATAATTCACCCCTCCACTTT	CASSYSPGPQSSYNSPLHF